This note documents a single T cell receptor (beta chain) sequence. Its specificity is unknown. The CDR3 loop spans 13 amino acids. The germline gives CDR1 SGDLS, CDR2 YYNGEE. V shed 4 bases and J shed 4 bases, with 11 bases lying between them. If patients had autoimmune disease history or systemic immunosuppression, they were excluded. The data derive from a study of OX40 agonist ivuxolimab in advanced cancers. Looking at the study overall: Eligibility rules accepted prior anti-PD-1, anti-PD-L1 or anti-CTLA-4 therapy, and over 30% had some. Whole-study results and caveats: CD4+ and CD8+ T cells in blood underwent clonal expansion by week 6 at 0.1 to 3.0 mg/kg.

Profiling relied on immunoSEQ multiplex PCR, and the TCRdb table lists in-frame clones only, not all of them. The profile shows about 99,000 clones, about 96% of them singletons. The sequence came from an adult with an advanced solid tumor such as melanoma, head and neck, liver or kidney cancer. Sequenced material: CD4+ or CD8+ T cells sorted from blood, taken in a trial of the OX40 agonist ivuxolimab. This chain joins TRBV9 and TRBJ1-1; D may be TRBD1 (6 bases). CDR3 residues: CASSTEGVTEAFF. DNA for the CDR3: TGTGCCAGCAGCACGGAGGGGGTCACTGAAGCTTTCTTT.